This T cell receptor (beta chain) appears in the sequencing data of a study of blood T cell repertoires in COVID-19. Study summary: PBMCs, B-cell-depleted T cells, or T cells provided the cDNA or gDNA that made up the material.

Germline CDR1 and CDR2: SNHLY and FYNNEI. The CDR3 covers 11 residues. V lost 5 bases to trimming and J lost 10 bases, with 9 bases between them. The assay was immunoSEQ multiplex PCR, and TCRdb's table has in-frame clones only and misses some. This sample carries 150,000 to 200,000 clones, 70% to 90% of them seen once, and the ten largest clones take approximately 2.1%. This clonotype originated in a man between 18 and 29 years old who had recovered from COVID-19. The sequenced sample consisted of peripheral blood. The chain combines TRBV2 with TRBJ2-1; tentative D call: TRBD1 (6 bases). The chain's CDR3 is CASSRGGEQFF. The CDR3 region has the DNA TGTGCCAGCAGTCGAGGGGGAGAGCAGTTCTTC.